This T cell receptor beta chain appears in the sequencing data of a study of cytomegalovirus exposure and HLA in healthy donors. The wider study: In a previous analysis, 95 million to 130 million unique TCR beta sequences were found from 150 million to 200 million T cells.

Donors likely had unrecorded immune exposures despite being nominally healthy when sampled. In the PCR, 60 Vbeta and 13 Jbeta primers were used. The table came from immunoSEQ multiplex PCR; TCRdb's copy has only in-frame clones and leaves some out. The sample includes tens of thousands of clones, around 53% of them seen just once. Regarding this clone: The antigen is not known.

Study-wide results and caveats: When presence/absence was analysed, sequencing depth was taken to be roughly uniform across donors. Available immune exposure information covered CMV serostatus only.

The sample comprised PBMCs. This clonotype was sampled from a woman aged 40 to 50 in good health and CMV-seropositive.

The CDR3 protein is CASSQGFSGETQYF. The CDR3 nucleotides read TGTGCCAGCAGCCAGGGATTTAGTGGAGAGACCCAGTACTTC. This chain links TRBV11-1 with TRBJ2-5, with a weak D call TRBD1 (5 bases). The V and J ends lost 5 bases and 4 bases respectively, with 14 bases between them. In germline, CDR1 is SGHAT, CDR2 FQDESV (reference sequence). This CDR3 region has 14 residues.